The 30 T cell receptor beta chains below come from one sample, sequenced in a study of identical twins. Using its own MiXCR run on the 5' RACE reads, TCRdb lists one record per CDR3 protein. Among about 520,000 distinct CDR3 sequences listed, less than 25% were seen once. These data were likewise used in another study, on T cells expressing NK-cell markers.

The sample was CD4+ T cells sorted from blood. These receptors were collected from a woman aged 18-29 years in good health.

This clonotype showed up just a few times. The chain uses TRBV24-1 and TRBJ2-2; either TRBD1 or TRBD2 may supply D (5 bases each). V lost 7 bases and J lost 7, with 9 bases in between. Germline V lookup: CDR1 KGHDR, CDR2 SFDVKD. This CDR3 is 12 amino acids long. The CDR3 here is CATRTEGGELFF. The CDR3 bases are TGTGCCACCAGGACAGAGGGCGGGGAGCTGTTTTTT.

J is TRBJ1-1 and V is TRBV6-1, with no clear D. Germline loops: CDR1 MNHNS, CDR2 SASEGT. V shed 2 bases and J shed 0 bases, with 4 bases lying between them. CDR3 length: 13 residues. CDR3 residues: CASSESVNTEAFF. In DNA form, the CDR3 reads TGTGCCAGCAGTGAATCGGTGAACACTGAAGCTTTCTTT.

The chain recombines TRBV20-1 with TRBJ1-2; the match to TRBD1 covers 7 bases. CDR3 length: 11 residues. Trimming took 6 bases from V and 4 from J; bases not matched to a gene: 2. CDR1 DFQATT and CDR2 SNEGSKA come from the germline V gene (reference sequence). The CDR3 reads CSAGTAYGYTF. CDR3 nucleotides: TGCAGTGCCGGGACAGCCTATGGCTACACCTTC.

This clonotype was counted between two and nine times. This sequence joins TRBV3-1 and TRBJ1-4; D gene unclear. Germline V lookup: CDR1 LGHDT, CDR2 YNNKEL (reference sequence). The CDR3 has 11 amino acids. V lost 8 bases and J 6 bases, leaving 7 bases between the germline ends. The CDR3 loop is CASGEDEKLFF. The CDR3 DNA follows: TGTGCCAGCGGTGAAGATGAAAAACTGTTTTTT.

About this clonotype: A read error may account for a junction end that differs from germline. The chain uses TRBV7-9 and TRBJ2-7, with 10 bases lining up with TRBD2. This CDR3 has 14 residues. Germline CDR1 is SEHNR and CDR2 is FQNEAQ (reference sequence). The CDR3 DNA reads as TGTGCCAGCAGCTTAGCTTCCGGGACTAGCGACTTTGCCTTC. This gives the protein CASSLASGTSDFAF.

A few counts support this clonotype. This sequence joins TRBV4-3 and TRBJ1-6, with D possibly matching TRBD1 (5 bases). V was clipped by 5 bases and J by 6 bases, with 14 bases between them. Germline CDR1 reads LGHNA; CDR2 reads YSLEER. CDR3 length: 15 residues. CDR3 DNA sequence: TGCGCCAGCAGCGCGGGCCTCCAGGGTAATTCACCCCTCCACTTT. It encodes CASSAGLQGNSPLHF.

The chain employs TRBV6-1 and TRBJ1-2; no clear D gene. The CDR3 totals 14 residues. V lost 6 bases to trimming and J lost 8 bases, with 19 bases between them. CDR1 is MNHNS and CDR2 is SASEGT in the germline V gene. The CDR3 region has the DNA TGTGCCAGCAGGCTAGACTCGGGAACGAGAGGCTACACCTTC. It yields the protein CASRLDSGTRGYTF.

V usage is TRBV20-1 and J usage is TRBJ2-3; D might be TRBD1 (6 bases). Germline V CDR1 and CDR2: DFQATT, SNEGSKA (reference sequence). V gave up 8 bases and J gave up 5 bases, with 23 bases separating them. The CDR3 covers 15 residues. The chain's CDR3 is CSLNRASSGGDTQYF. The CDR3 bases are TGCAGTCTAAACAGGGCCTCCTCAGGAGGAGATACGCAGTATTTT.

This clonotype was counted only a few times. The rearrangement links TRBV11-1 to TRBJ2-4, with TRBD2 matching 11 bases. CDR1 is SGHAT, CDR2 FQDESV, per germline (reference sequence). V shed 4 bases and J 0 bases; nucleotides not matched to a gene: 11. This CDR3 is 19 amino acids long. CDR3 nucleotide sequence: TGTGCCAGCAGCTCGCCGGGACTAGCGGTACTACTAGCCAAAAACATTCAGTACTTC. Encoded protein: CASSSPGLAVLLAKNIQYF.

CDR3 in amino acids: CASSLIGGTYNEQFF. In nucleotides, the CDR3 is TGCGCCAGCAGCTTAATCGGGGGGACCTACAATGAGCAGTTCTTC. This sequence joins TRBV5-1 and TRBJ2-1; 7 nucleotides match TRBD2. CDR3 length: 15 amino acids. V lost 2 bases to trimming and J lost 2 bases; unmatched junction nucleotides: 4. Germline CDR1 is SGHRS and CDR2 is YFSETQ. Full variable domain (outside the CDR3, taken from reference TRBV5-1 and TRBJ2-1): KAGVTQTPRYLIKTRGQQVTLSCSPISGHRSVSWYQQTPGQGLQFLFEYFSETQRNKGNFPGRFSGRQFSNSRSEMNVSTLELGDSALYLCASSLIGGTYNEQFFGPGTRLTVL.

This clonotype was seen many times. V is TRBV7-9 and J is TRBJ2-4; perhaps TRBD1 as D (8 bases). Trimming removed 5 bases at V and 0 bases at J, with 14 bases between. This CDR3 has 16 residues. Germline-derived CDR1 and CDR2 are SEHNR and FQNEAQ (reference sequence). Here the CDR3 DNA reads TGTGCCAGCAGCCCCCACAGGGGGGGAGCCAAAAACATTCAGTACTTC. It translates to CASSPHRGGAKNIQYF.

The chain recombines TRBV20-1 with TRBJ2-5, with 10 bases aligning to TRBD2. Germline V CDR1 and CDR2: DFQATT, SNEGSKA (reference sequence). V shed 3 bases, J shed 7 bases, and the junction held 11 bases outside the gene matches. This CDR3 is built from 15 residues. CDR3 sequence: CSARASGSEGGTQYF. CDR3 nucleotide sequence: TGCAGTGCTAGGGCTAGCGGGAGTGAGGGGGGGACCCAGTACTTC.

This chain connects TRBV20-1 to TRBJ1-2; 8 nucleotides align to TRBD1. J was trimmed by 7 bases and V by 5 bases; bases with no gene match: 15. The length of the CDR3 is 15 residues. Germline V lookup: CDR1 DFQATT, CDR2 SNEGSKA (reference sequence). In DNA, the CDR3 is TGCAGTGCTCAGGGGGGCTCAGGGACAGGCAGTGGCTACACCTTC. Its protein product is CSAQGGSGTGSGYTF.

This clonotype turned up a few times. This rearrangement joins TRBV7-3 to TRBJ2-1; D not resolved. This CDR3 has 16 amino acids. CDR1 is SGHTA, CDR2 FQGTGA, per germline. The germline V and J ends were trimmed by 1 base and 0 bases, with 10 bases remaining between them. The CDR3 DNA sequence: TGTGCCAGCAGCTTAATAGCCCCCAGCTCCTACAATGAGCAGTTCTTC. Amino acids: CASSLIAPSSYNEQFF.

This clonotype was counted many times. The junction differs from germline at one of its ends, possibly a read error. This rearrangement joins TRBV12-3 or TRBV12-4 to TRBJ2-1; perhaps TRBD1 as D (7 bases). CDR3 length: 14 amino acids. CDR3 region: CASSPQGGYNEQFF. The CDR3 DNA reads TGCGCCAGCAGCCCTCAGGGGGGTTACAATGAGCAGTTCTTC.

The chain employs TRBV6-5 and TRBJ2-7, with 7 bases fitting TRBD1. The CDR3 is made up of 15 amino acids. The V and J ends lost 0 bases and 3 bases, in that order; junction bases with no gene match: 5. Germline-derived CDR1 and CDR2 are MNHEY and SVGAGI. The CDR3 DNA sequence: TGTGCCAGCAGTTACTCCAGGACAGGCGACTACGAGCAGTACTTC. The encoded protein is CASSYSRTGDYEQYF.

This clonotype was observed a few times. V is TRBV20-1 and J is TRBJ1-1; D call uncertain. V lost 0 bases to trimming and J lost 1 base, with 9 bases between them. This CDR3 is 14 amino acids long. In germline, CDR1 is DFQATT, CDR2 SNEGSKA (reference sequence). For the CDR3, the DNA is TGCAGTGCTAGAGATCCCACGGAGAACACTGAAGCTTTCTTT. It encodes CSARDPTENTEAFF.

The chain joins TRBV9 to TRBJ1-1; D perhaps matches TRBD1 (6 bases). This CDR3 spans 13 amino acids. Germline loops: CDR1 SGDLS, CDR2 YYNGEE. Trimming pared 6 bases from V and 4 bases from J, leaving 13 bases between. CDR3 sequence (DNA): TGTGCCAGCAAACAGGGCTGGGGCACTGAAGCTTTCTTT. As protein: CASKQGWGTEAFF.

The chain combines TRBV6-5 with TRBJ1-4; D ambiguous. The germline gives CDR1 MNHEY, CDR2 SVGAGI. The CDR3 totals 13 residues. V lost 0 bases to trimming and J lost 6 bases, with 5 bases between them. The chain's CDR3 is CASSYSADEKLFF. The CDR3 DNA reads as TGTGCCAGCAGTTACTCGGCGGATGAAAAACTGTTTTTT.

This clonotype was seen only a few times. This chain links TRBV7-2 with TRBJ1-1; a weak D match, TRBD1 (5 bases). The germline V gene encodes CDR1 SGHTA and CDR2 FQGNSA. The CDR3 has 14 residues. Trimming removed 2 bases at V and 3 bases at J, with 10 bases between. The CDR3 DNA reads TGTGCCAGCAGCTTACAGGGCAGCTACACTGAAGCTTTCTTT. It yields the protein CASSLQGSYTEAFF.

This clonotype was seen at least ten times. This chain links TRBV6-5 with TRBJ1-1; D unresolved. V lost 2 bases to trimming and J lost 5 bases, with 3 bases between them. In germline, CDR1 is MNHEY, CDR2 SVGAGI. The CDR3 loop spans 11 amino acids. CDR3 sequence: CASSYGTEAFF. The CDR3 DNA is TGTGCCAGCAGTTACGGGACTGAAGCTTTCTTT.

In its sample, this clonotype was seen a few times. CDR3 amino acids: CSAIAAGGTDTQYF. In DNA form, the CDR3 reads TGCAGTGCTATCGCGGCGGGAGGCACAGATACGCAGTATTTT. The chain joins TRBV20-1 to TRBJ2-3; 7 bases fit TRBD2. The CDR3 contains 14 residues. Per germline, CDR1 DFQATT and CDR2 SNEGSKA (reference sequence). The trim removed 4 bases at V and 1 base at J, leaving 5 bases unmatched.

This clonotype was picked up a small number of times. The gene calls are TRBV10-3 and TRBJ2-6; TRBD1 agrees at 8 bases. The germline V gene encodes CDR1 ENHRY and CDR2 SYGVKD. The CDR3 runs to 18 residues. V lost 3 bases and J lost 0; bases outside the gene matches: 7. CDR3 in DNA: TGTGCCATCAGTGACCGGGACAGGATAAGCTCTGGGGCCAACGTCCTGACTTTC. This codes for CAISDRDRISSGANVLTF.

This chain connects TRBV20-1 to TRBJ2-5; possible D gene TRBD2, 6 bases. CDR1 and CDR2 (germline): DFQATT, SNEGSKA (reference sequence). The CDR3 covers 12 residues. V was cut by 6 bases and J by 5 bases, with 13 bases left in between. The CDR3 sequence is CSARREYETQYF. DNA for the CDR3: TGCAGTGCAAGACGGGAGTATGAGACCCAGTACTTC.

The V and J genes are TRBV20-1 and TRBJ2-1; no definite D call. This CDR3 is built from 12 residues. The germline V gene has CDR1 DFQATT and CDR2 SNEGSKA (reference sequence). V was pared by 1 base and J by 5 bases, with 6 bases between. The CDR3 is CSARGIHNEQFF. The CDR3 bases are TGCAGTGCTAGAGGAATCCACAATGAGCAGTTCTTC.

In this sample, this clonotype turned up a few times. The V and J genes are TRBV7-2 and TRBJ2-1, with D perhaps matching TRBD2 (6 bases). The CDR3 contains 16 residues. V lost 5 bases and J 0 bases, leaving 14 bases between the germline ends. Germline CDR1 and CDR2: SGHTA and FQGNSA. The CDR3 bases are TGTGCCAGCAGCCCCCGAGGCGGGGTCTCCTACAATGAGCAGTTCTTC. It translates to CASSPRGGVSYNEQFF.

V gene TRBV12-3 or TRBV12-4 combines with J gene TRBJ2-3; a weak D match, TRBD1 (6 bases). This CDR3 has 15 amino acids. Trimming took off 6 bases at V and 1 base at J, with 14 bases between the two ends. The CDR3 DNA is TGTGCCAGCAGGAACAGGGAAAGGGGCACAGATACGCAGTATTTT. Translation: CASRNRERGTDTQYF.

This clonotype has ten or more counts. At one end, the junction sequence differs from germline, possibly due to a read error. The gene calls are TRBV7-2 and TRBJ2-5; a possible D gene is TRBD2 (5 bases). The CDR3 is made up of 13 amino acids. CDR1 and CDR2 from the germline V gene are SGHTA and FQGNSA. The CDR3 DNA follows: TGTGCCAGCAGCTTAGGACCCGGGGAGATCCAGTACTTC. Amino acid sequence: CASSLGPGEIQYF.

There are many counts of this clonotype. The gene calls are TRBV5-1 and TRBJ1-1, with TRBD1 matching 8 bases. Germline V gene sequence: CDR1 SGHRS, CDR2 YFSETQ. The CDR3 runs to 16 residues. Trimming at V came to 6 bases and at J to 3 bases, leaving 13 bases not matched to a gene. CDR3 loop: CASTVGRGRPDTEAFF. The CDR3 bases are TGCGCCAGCACCGTGGGCAGGGGGCGCCCTGACACTGAAGCTTTCTTT.

CDR3 region: CASTSRTGSSGYTF. In DNA form, the CDR3 reads TGTGCCAGCACTTCCCGGACAGGGAGCTCTGGCTACACCTTC. The chain links TRBV12-3 or TRBV12-4 to TRBJ1-2; 8 nucleotides agree with TRBD1. This CDR3 is built from 14 residues. V shed 7 bases, J shed 7 bases, and the junction held 11 bases outside the gene matches.